The clone carrying this T cell receptor beta chain was detected once. As originally analysed: Nucleated cell counts were estimated from reference gene primer amplification. Some clones are missing from TCRdb's copy, which holds only in-frame ones; the method was immunoSEQ multiplex PCR. Clone size and the V and J calls come from that table; the DNA yielded D and trimming. The sample gives roughly 300,000 clones, about 86% of which show up once; just under 3% is in the top ten. The data are from a study of blood T cell repertoires in COVID-19. The overall study: Material from acute and convalescent COVID-19 was sourced from the United States, Italy and Spain. Nucleic acid was either cDNA or gDNA, and it came from T cells, B-cell-depleted T cells, or PBMCs.

V lost 5 bases and J lost 0; bases outside the gene matches: 7. Germline V gene lookup returns CDR1 SGHTA and CDR2 FQGNSA. This CDR3 is 18 amino acids long. This receptor was identified in a woman between 55 and 75 years old with active or convalescent COVID-19. J is TRBJ2-3 and V is TRBV7-2; 14 bases are a match to TRBD2. Sample: peripheral blood. The CDR3 DNA is TGTGCCAGCAGCGCGACTAGCGGGGGGGGGTGGAGCACAGATACGCAGTATTTT. Protein product: CASSATSGGGWSTDTQYF.